This note documents a single T cell receptor (beta chain) sequence. This receptor's antigen is unknown. No much larger clone exists at a distance of one base, and base qualities are not known. From the cysteine through the phenylalanine, the CDR3 covers 15 amino acids. The CDR3 DNA has 45 bases and is translated from base 1. CDR1 and CDR2 are read off the germline V gene as SGHRS and YFSETQ. Germline trimming: 5 bases from V, 1 base from J; junction bases outside gene matches: 8. TCRbeta CDR3 regions were amplified from genomic DNA by means of the immunoSEQ Assay, a bias-controlled multiplex PCR. The authors' pipeline ran thus. Within the assay, amplification of reference gene primers was used to estimate how many nucleated cells each sample contained. To quantify the absolute abundance of each unique TCRbeta CDR3 rearrangement, sequence reads were collapsed and filtered. Productive Simpson clonality was computed per sample as the square root of Simpson's diversity index over productive rearrangements. TCRdb holds this immuneACCESS table with in-frame rearrangements only. Some clones are missing; in checked studies, unresolved V genes explain under half, and the rest has no known cause. The DNA gave D and trimming, while V, J and clone size come from that table. The sample includes 250,000 to 350,000 clones, with around four fifths observed a single time. The ten most abundant clones make up around 4.1% of the sample.

The sample comes from a study of blood T cell repertoires in COVID-19 (TCRdb year 2020). Background for the entire study: Collaborator samples came from the United States, Italy and Spain and covered acute and convalescent phases of COVID-19. The repertoires were released in a freely available public database intended as a resource for research on the immune response to SARS-CoV-2. Subjects who had been exposed to COVID-19, were actively infected with it, or had recovered from it provided the deeply sampled blood TCRbeta repertoires that made up the dataset. Samples came from the ongoing ImmuneRACE study (first 160 participants) plus 1,254 subjects from 6 global collaborators. Sample metadata almost always included a de-identified subject ID, COVID-19 status, age in years and sex. HLA class I and class II types, where available, came from metadata supplied by the sample provider rather than from assay-based typing. The material from the prospective study consisted of cDNA or gDNA derived from T cells, B-cell-depleted T cells, or PBMCs. The full study reports these points: Clinical and demographic metadata were provided uncurated, with the amount varying by source and participant.

Whole blood was collected in K2EDTA tubes by collaborating institutions according to the institutions' own protocols. For TCRbeta analysis, collaborator samples were shipped as frozen whole blood, as isolated PBMCs, or as DNA extracted from either sample type. The sequenced sample consisted of peripheral blood. The rearrangement joined TRBV5-1 to TRBJ2-5, and 7 junction bases match TRBD2. The source is a woman aged 45 to 65 with active or convalescent COVID-19. Here the CDR3 is given as CASSRSPSGQETQYF. The DNA sequence is TGCGCCAGCAGTCGGAGCCCTAGCGGCCAAGAGACCCAGTACTTC.